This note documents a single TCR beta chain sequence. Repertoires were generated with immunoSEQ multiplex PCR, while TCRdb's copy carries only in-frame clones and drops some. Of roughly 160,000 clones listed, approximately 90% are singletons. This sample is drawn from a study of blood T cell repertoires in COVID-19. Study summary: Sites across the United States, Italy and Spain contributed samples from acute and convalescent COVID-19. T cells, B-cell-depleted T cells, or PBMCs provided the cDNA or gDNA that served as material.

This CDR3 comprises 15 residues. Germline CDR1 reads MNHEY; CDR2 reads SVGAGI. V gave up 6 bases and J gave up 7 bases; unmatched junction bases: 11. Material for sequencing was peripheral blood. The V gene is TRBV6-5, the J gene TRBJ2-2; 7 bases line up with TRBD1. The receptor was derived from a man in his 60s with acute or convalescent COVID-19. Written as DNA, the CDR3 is TGTGCCAGCAGGATTTACCCGACAGGGTTCGGGGAGCTGTTTTTT. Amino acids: CASRIYPTGFGELFF.